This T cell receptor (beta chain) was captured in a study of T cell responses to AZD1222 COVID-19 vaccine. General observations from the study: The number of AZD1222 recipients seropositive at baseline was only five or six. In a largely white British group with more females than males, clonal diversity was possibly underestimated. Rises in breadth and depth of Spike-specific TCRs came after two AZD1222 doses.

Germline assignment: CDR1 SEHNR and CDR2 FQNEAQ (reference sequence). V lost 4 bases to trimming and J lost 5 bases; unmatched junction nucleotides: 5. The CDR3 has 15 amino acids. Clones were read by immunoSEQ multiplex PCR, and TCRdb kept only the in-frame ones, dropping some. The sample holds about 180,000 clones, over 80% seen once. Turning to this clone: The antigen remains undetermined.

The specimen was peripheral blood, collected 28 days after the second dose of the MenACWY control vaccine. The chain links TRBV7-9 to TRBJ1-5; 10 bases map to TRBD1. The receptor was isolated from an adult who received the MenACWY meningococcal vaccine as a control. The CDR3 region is CASSSWTGGDQPQHF. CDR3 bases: TGTGCCAGCAGCTCGTGGACAGGGGGGGATCAGCCCCAGCATTTT. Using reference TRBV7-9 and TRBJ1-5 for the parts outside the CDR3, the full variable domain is DTGVSQNPRHKITKRGQNVTFRCDPISEHNRLYWYRQTLGQGPEFLTYFQNEAQLEKSRLLSDRFSAERPKGSFSTLEIQRTEQGDSAMYLCASSSWTGGDQPQHFGDGTRLSIL.